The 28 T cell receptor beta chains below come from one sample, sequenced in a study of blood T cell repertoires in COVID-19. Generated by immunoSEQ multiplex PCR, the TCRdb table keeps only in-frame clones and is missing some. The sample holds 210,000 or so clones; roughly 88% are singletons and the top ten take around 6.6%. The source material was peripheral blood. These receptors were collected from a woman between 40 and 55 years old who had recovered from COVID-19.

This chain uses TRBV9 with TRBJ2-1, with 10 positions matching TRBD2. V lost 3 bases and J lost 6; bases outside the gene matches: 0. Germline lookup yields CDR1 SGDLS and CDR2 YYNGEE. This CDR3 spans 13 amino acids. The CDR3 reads CASSGTSGNEQFF. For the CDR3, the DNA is TGTGCCAGCAGCGGGACTAGCGGCAATGAGCAGTTCTTC. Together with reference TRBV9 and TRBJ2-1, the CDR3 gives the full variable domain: DSGVTQTPKHLITATGQRVTLRCSPRSGDLSVYWYQQSLDQGLQFLIQYYNGEERAKGNILERFSAQQFPDLHSELNLSSLELGDSALYFCASSGTSGNEQFFGPGTRLTVL.

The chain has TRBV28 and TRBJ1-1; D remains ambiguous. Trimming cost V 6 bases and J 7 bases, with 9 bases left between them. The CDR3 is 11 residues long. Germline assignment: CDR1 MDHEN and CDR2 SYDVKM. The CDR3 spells CASRSSYEAFF. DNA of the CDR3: TGTGCCAGCAGATCGTCCTATGAAGCTTTCTTT.

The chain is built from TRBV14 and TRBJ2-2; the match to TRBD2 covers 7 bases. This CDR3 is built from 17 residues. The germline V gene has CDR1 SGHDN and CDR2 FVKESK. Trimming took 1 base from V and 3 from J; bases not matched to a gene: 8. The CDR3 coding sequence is TGTGCCAGCAGCCAAGGTCTGGGGACTACACACACCGGGGAGCTGTTTTTT. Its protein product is CASSQGLGTTHTGELFF.

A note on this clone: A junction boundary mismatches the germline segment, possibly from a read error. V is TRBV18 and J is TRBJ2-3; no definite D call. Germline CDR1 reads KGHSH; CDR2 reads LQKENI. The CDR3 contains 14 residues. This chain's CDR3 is CASSTPSSTDTQYF. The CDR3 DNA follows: TGTGCCAGCTCAACACCTTCTAGCACAGATACGCAGTATTTT.

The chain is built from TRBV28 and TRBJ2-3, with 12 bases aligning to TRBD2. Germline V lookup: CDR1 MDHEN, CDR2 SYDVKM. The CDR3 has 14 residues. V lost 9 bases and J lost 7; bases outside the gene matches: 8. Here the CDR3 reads CASRTSGTVYTQYF. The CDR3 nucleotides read TGTGCCAGTAGGACTAGCGGGACGGTGTATACGCAGTATTTT. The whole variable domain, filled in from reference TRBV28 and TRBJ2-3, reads DVKVTQSSRYLVKRTGEKVFLECVQDMDHENMFWYRQDPGLGLRLIYFSYDVKMKEKGDIPEGYSVSREKKERFSLILESASTNQTSMYLCASRTSGTVYTQYFGPGTRLTVL.

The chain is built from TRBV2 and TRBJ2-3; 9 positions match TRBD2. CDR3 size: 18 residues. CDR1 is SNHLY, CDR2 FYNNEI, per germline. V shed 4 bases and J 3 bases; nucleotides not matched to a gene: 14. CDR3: CASSVLSRGGLATDTQYF. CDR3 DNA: TGTGCCAGCAGTGTCCTCTCTAGGGGGGGACTAGCAACAGATACGCAGTATTTT.

The CDR3 loop reads CASSWGEDQPQHF. In nucleotides, the CDR3 is TGCGCCAGCAGCTGGGGGGAGGATCAGCCCCAGCATTTT. The chain employs TRBV5-1 and TRBJ1-5, with D tentatively TRBD1 (5 bases). CDR1 SGHRS and CDR2 YFSETQ come from the germline V gene. Trimming stripped 3 bases from V and 5 bases from J, with 9 bases between. This CDR3 has 13 amino acids.

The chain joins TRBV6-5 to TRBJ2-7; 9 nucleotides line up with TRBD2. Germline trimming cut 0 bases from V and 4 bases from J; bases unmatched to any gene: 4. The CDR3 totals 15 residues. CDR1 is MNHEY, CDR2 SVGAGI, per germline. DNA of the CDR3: TGTGCCAGCAGTTACTCGAGACTAGCGGAATACGAGCAGTACTTC. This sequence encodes CASSYSRLAEYEQYF.

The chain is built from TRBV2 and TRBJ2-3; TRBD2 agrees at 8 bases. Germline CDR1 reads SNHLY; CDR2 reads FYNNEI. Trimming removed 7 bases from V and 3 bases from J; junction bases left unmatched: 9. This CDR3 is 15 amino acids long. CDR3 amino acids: CASKKLTSATDTQYF. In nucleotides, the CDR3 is TGTGCCAGCAAGAAACTGACTAGCGCGACAGATACGCAGTATTTT.

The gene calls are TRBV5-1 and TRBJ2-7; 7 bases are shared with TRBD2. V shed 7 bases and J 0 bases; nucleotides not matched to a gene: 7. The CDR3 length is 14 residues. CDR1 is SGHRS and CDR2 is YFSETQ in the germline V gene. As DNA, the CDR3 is TGCGCCAGCCGGTCGCGGGAGAGCTCCTACGAGCAGTACTTC. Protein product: CASRSRESSYEQYF. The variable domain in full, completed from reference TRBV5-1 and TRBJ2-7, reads KAGVTQTPRYLIKTRGQQVTLSCSPISGHRSVSWYQQTPGQGLQFLFEYFSETQRNKGNFPGRFSGRQFSNSRSEMNVSTLELGDSALYLCASRSRESSYEQYFGPGTRLTVT.

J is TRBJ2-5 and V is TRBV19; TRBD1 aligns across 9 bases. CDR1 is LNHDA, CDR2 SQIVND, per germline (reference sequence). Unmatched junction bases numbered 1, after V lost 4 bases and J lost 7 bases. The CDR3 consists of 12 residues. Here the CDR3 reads CASSTTGGTQYF. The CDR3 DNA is TGTGCCAGTAGTACGACAGGGGGGACCCAGTACTTC.

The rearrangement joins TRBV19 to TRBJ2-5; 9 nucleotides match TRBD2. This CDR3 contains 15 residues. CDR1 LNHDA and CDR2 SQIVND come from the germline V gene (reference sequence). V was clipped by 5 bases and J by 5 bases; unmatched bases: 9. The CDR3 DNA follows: TGTGCCAGTAGTGCCTCGGGACTAGCCAGTGAGACCCAGTACTTC. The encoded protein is CASSASGLASETQYF.

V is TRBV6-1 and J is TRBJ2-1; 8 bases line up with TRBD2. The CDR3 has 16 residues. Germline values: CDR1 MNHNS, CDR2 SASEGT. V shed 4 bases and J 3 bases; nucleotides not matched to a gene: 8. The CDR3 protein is CASSVLLADVYNEQFF. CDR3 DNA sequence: TGTGCCAGCAGTGTATTACTAGCGGACGTCTACAATGAGCAGTTCTTC.

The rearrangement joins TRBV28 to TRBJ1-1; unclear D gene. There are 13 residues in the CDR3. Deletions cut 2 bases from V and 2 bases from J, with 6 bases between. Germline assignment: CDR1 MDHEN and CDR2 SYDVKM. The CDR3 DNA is TGTGCCAGCAGTTTAGCAGGTAACACTGAAGCTTTCTTT. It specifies CASSLAGNTEAFF.

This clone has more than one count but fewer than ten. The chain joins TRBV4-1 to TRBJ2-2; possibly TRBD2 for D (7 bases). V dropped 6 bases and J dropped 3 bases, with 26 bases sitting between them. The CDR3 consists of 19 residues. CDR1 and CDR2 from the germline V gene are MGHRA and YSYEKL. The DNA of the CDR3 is TGCGCCAGCAGACCCACTACTGAGAGGGGGGGCGCATACACCGGGGAGCTGTTTTTT. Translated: CASRPTTERGGAYTGELFF.

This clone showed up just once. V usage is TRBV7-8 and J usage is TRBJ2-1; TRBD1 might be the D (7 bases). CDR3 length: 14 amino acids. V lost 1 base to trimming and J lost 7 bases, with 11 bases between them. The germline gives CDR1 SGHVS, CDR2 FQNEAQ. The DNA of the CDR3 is TGTGCCAGCAGCTTAGGGGACAGCGGGAATGAGCAGTTCTTC. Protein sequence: CASSLGDSGNEQFF.

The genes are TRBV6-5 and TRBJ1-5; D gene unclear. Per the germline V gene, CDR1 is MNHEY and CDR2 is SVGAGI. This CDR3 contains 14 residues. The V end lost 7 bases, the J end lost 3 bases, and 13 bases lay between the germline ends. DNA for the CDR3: TGTGCCAGCATCGGTGGGCAGTACAATCAGCCCCAGCATTTT. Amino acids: CASIGGQYNQPQHF.

In DNA, the CDR3 is TGTGCCAGCAGCGTAGCCCCGGGGGATAATGAAAAACTGTTTTTT. It specifies CASSVAPGDNEKLFF. V gene TRBV9 combines with J gene TRBJ1-4; D is possibly TRBD1 (5 bases). Germline assignment: CDR1 SGDLS and CDR2 YYNGEE. CDR3 length: 15 residues. V was pared by 0 bases and J by 4 bases, with 10 bases between. Full variable domain (outside the CDR3, taken from reference TRBV9 and TRBJ1-4): DSGVTQTPKHLITATGQRVTLRCSPRSGDLSVYWYQQSLDQGLQFLIQYYNGEERAKGNILERFSAQQFPDLHSELNLSSLELGDSALYFCASSVAPGDNEKLFFGSGTQLSVL.

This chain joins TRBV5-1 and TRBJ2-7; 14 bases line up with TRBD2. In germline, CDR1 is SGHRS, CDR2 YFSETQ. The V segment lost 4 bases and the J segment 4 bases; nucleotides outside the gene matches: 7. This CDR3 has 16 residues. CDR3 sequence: CASSPGTSGSRYEQYF. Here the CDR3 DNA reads TGCGCCAGCAGCCCCGGGACTAGCGGGAGTAGGTACGAGCAGTACTTC.

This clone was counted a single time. CDR3 nucleotides: TGCAGCGTCGGACTAGCGGAGCCCTACGAGCAGTACTTC. Protein product: CSVGLAEPYEQYF. The chain couples TRBV29-1 to TRBJ2-7; 10 bases are shared with TRBD2. V gave up 6 bases and J gave up 2 bases; unmatched junction bases: 4. This CDR3 region has 13 residues. Germline values: CDR1 SQVTM, CDR2 ANQGSEA.

CDR3 protein: CASGDSLYF. In nucleotides, the CDR3 is TGTGCCAGCGGGGACAGCCTGTACTTC. The chain uses TRBV6-4 and TRBJ2-7; 7 bases agree with TRBD1. V lost 8 bases to trimming and J lost 12 bases; unmatched junction nucleotides: 4. Germline V gene sequence: CDR1 MRHNA, CDR2 SNTAGT. CDR3 length: 9 residues.

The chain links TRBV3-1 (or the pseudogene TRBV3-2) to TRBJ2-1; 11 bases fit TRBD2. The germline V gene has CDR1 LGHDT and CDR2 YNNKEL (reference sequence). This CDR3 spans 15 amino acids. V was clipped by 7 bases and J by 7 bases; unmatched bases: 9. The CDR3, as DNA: TGTGCCAGCACCCATCTAGCGGGAGGTAGTAATGAGCAGTTCTTC. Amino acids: CASTHLAGGSNEQFF.

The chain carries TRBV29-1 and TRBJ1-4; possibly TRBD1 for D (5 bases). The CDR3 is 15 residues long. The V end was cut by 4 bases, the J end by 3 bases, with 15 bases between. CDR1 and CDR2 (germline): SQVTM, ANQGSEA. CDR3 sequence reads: CSVGGGWEANEKLFF. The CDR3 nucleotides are TGCAGCGTTGGGGGGGGTTGGGAGGCTAATGAAAAACTGTTTTTT.

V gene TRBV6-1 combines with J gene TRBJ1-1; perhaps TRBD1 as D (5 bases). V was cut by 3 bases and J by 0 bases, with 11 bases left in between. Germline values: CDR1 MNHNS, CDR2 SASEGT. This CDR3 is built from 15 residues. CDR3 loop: CASSEQTALNTEAFF. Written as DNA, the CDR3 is TGTGCCAGCAGTGAGCAGACAGCCTTGAACACTGAAGCTTTCTTT.

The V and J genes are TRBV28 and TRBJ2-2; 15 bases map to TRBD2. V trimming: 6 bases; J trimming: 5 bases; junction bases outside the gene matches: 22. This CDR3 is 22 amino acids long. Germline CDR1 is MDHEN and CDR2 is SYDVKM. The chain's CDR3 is CASRTSRLRTSGRAVRTGELFF. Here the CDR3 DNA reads TGTGCCAGCAGAACTTCGCGACTACGGACTAGCGGGAGGGCAGTACGGACCGGGGAGCTGTTTTTT.

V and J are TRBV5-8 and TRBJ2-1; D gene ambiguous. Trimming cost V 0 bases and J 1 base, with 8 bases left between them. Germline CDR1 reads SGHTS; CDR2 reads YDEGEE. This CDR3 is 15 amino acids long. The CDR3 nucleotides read TGTGCCAGCAGCTTGGGAGACACGTCCTACAATGAGCAGTTCTTC. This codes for CASSLGDTSYNEQFF.

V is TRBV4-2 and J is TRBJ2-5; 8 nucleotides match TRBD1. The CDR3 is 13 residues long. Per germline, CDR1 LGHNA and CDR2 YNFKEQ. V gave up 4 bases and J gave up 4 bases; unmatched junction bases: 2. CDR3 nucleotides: TGTGCCAGCAGCCTCACAGGGGGAGAGACCCAGTACTTC. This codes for CASSLTGGETQYF.

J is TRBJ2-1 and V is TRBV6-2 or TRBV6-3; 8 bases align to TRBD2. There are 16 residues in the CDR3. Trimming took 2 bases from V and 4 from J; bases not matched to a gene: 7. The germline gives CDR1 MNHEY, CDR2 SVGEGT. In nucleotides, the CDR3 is TGTGCCAGCAGTTACCCTCGGGAGGGCCGATACAATGAGCAGTTCTTC. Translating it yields CASSYPREGRYNEQFF.